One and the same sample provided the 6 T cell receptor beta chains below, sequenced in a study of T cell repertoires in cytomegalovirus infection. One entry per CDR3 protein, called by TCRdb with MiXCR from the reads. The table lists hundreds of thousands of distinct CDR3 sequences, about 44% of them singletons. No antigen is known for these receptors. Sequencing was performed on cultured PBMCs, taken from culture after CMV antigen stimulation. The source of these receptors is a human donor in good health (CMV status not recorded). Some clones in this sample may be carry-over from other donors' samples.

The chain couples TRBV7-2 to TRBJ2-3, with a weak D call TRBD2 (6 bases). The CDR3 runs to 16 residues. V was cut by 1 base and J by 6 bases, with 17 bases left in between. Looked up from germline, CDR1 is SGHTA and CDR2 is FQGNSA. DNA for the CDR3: TGTGCCAGCAGCTTAGTCGAGACTAGGGGTCTGGATACGCAGTATTTT. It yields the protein CASSLVETRGLDTQYF. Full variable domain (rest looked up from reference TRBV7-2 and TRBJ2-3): GAGVSQSPSNKVTEKGKDVELRCDPISGHTALYWYRQSLGQGLEFLIYFQGNSAPDKSGLPSDRFSAERTGGSVSTLTIQRTQQEDSAVYLCASSLVETRGLDTQYFGPGTRLTVL.

The CDR3 DNA reads TGTGCCAGCAGTGATACCACCGGGACGGCTGATCAGCCCCAGCATTTT. As protein: CASSDTTGTADQPQHF. V is TRBV25-1 and J is TRBJ1-5; TRBD1 is a possible D gene (5 bases). With 3 bases removed from V and 5 bases from J, the gap between germline ends came to 17 bases. Germline CDR1 is MGHDK and CDR2 is SYGVNS. The CDR3 sequence is 16 residues long.

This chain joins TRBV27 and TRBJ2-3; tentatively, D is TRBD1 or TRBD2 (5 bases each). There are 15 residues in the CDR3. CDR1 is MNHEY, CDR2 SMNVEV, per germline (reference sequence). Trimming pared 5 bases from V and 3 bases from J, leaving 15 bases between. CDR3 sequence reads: CASSPMGVRTDTQYF. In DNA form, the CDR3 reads TGTGCCAGCAGTCCAATGGGGGTTCGTACAGATACGCAGTATTTT.

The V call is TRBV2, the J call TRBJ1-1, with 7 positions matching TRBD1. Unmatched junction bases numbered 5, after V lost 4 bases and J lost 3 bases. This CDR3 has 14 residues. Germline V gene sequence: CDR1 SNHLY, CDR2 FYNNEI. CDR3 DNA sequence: TGTGCCAGCAGTGGTGAGGGGGCTGACACTGAAGCTTTCTTT. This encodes CASSGEGADTEAFF.

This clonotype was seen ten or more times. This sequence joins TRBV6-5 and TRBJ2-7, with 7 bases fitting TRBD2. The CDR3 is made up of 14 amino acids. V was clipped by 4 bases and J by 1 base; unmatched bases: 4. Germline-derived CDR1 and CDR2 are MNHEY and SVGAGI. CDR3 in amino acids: CASSFGGTSYEQYF. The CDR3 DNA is TGTGCCAGCAGTTTCGGGGGGACTTCCTACGAGCAGTACTTC.

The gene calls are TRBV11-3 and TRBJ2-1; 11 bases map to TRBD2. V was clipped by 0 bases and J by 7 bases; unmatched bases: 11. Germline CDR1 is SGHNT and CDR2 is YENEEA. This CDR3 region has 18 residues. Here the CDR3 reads CASSLDFLAGGQGNEQFF. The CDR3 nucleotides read TGTGCCAGCAGCTTAGATTTTTTAGCGGGGGGGCAAGGAAATGAGCAGTTCTTC.